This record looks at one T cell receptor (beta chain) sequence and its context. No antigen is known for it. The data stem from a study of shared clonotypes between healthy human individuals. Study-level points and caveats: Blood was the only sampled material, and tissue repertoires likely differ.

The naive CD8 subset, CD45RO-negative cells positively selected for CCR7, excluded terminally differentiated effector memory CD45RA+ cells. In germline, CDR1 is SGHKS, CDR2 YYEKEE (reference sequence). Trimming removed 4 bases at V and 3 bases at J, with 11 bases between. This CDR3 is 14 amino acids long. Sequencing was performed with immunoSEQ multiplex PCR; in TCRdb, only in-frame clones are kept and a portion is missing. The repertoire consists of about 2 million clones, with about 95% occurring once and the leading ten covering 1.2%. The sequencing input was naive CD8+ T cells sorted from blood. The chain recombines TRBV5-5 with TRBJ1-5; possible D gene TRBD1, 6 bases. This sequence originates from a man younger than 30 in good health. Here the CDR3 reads CASSPGHFNQPQHF. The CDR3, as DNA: TGTGCCAGCAGCCCGGGACACTTCAATCAGCCCCAGCATTTT.